Listed here are 29 T cell receptor beta chains from one sample, sequenced in a study of blood T cell repertoires in COVID-19. Assay: immunoSEQ multiplex PCR; the TCRdb copy retains only in-frame clones and omits some. The data show 60,000 to 80,000 clones, roughly 80% seen once. The specimen sequenced was PBMCs or T cells enriched from blood (not recorded which). The receptors derive from a woman aged 40-49 years with acute COVID-19.

The V call is TRBV12-3 or TRBV12-4, the J call TRBJ1-6; no definite D call. With 6 bases removed from V and 7 bases from J, the gap between germline ends came to 10 bases. The CDR3 covers 13 residues. The chain's CDR3 is CASSPMQNSPLHF. In nucleotides, the CDR3 is TGTGCCAGCAGCCCGATGCAGAATTCACCCCTCCACTTT.

The chain uses TRBV4-2 and TRBJ2-2; D not resolved. CDR1 is LGHNA, CDR2 YNFKEQ, per germline. V lost 7 bases, J lost 7 bases, and 16 bases lay in between. The CDR3 runs to 14 residues. CDR3 residues: CASMAPDDIGELFF. CDR3 DNA sequence: TGTGCCAGCATGGCACCCGATGACATCGGGGAGCTGTTTTTT.

This clone counts as medium-sized. This chain connects TRBV2 to TRBJ1-4, with a weak D call TRBD1 (5 bases). CDR1 SNHLY and CDR2 FYNNEI come from the germline V gene. Trimming cost V 5 bases and J 7 bases, with 17 bases left between them. CDR3 length equals 15 residues. The chain's CDR3 is CASSTRTGGGEKLFF. The CDR3 DNA is TGTGCCAGCAGTACCCGAACGGGGGGAGGTGAAAAACTGTTTTTT.

The chain recombines TRBV10-3 with TRBJ1-2; a possible D gene is TRBD1 (5 bases). The CDR3 covers 18 residues. Trimming left V 3 bases short and J 0 bases short, with 20 bases between. Germline values: CDR1 ENHRY, CDR2 SYGVKD. CDR3 amino acids: CAISDFLGQGSTNYGYTF. The CDR3 nucleotides read TGTGCCATCAGTGATTTTTTGGGTCAGGGCTCTACTAACTATGGCTACACCTTC.

The gene calls are TRBV6-5 and TRBJ2-2; 8 bases align to TRBD1. The CDR3 has 14 amino acids. The V and J ends lost 11 bases and 1 base, in that order; junction bases with no gene match: 6. Germline-derived CDR1 and CDR2 are MNHEY and SVGAGI. The CDR3 protein is CALLGTGNTGELFF. DNA for the CDR3: TGTGCCCTCCTCGGGACAGGGAACACCGGGGAGCTGTTTTTT.

J is TRBJ1-4 and V is TRBV4-2; TRBD1 is a possible D gene (6 bases). Germline V gene data show CDR1 as LGHNA and CDR2 as YNFKEQ. V gave up 4 bases and J gave up 3 bases, with 9 bases separating them. This CDR3 is 14 amino acids long. The CDR3 reads CASSRRGPNEKLFF. The CDR3 DNA follows: TGTGCCAGCAGCCGGCGGGGGCCTAATGAAAAACTGTTTTTT.

The chain has TRBV7-8 and TRBJ1-1; no firm D call. The CDR3 has 17 residues. CDR1 and CDR2 from the germline V gene are SGHVS and FQNEAQ. The V gene lost 1 base and the J gene lost 0 bases, with 15 bases spanning the gap. In DNA form, the CDR3 reads TGTGCCAGCAGCTTAGTGAGGTGGCTTAGCATGAACACTGAAGCTTTCTTT. Protein: CASSLVRWLSMNTEAFF. Filled out from reference TRBV7-8 and TRBJ1-1, the complete variable domain reads GAGVSQSPRYKVAKRGQDVALRCDPISGHVSLFWYQQALGQGPEFLTYFQNEAQLDKSGLPSDRFFAERPEGSVSTLKIQRTQQEDSAVYLCASSLVRWLSMNTEAFFGQGTRLTVV.

CDR3 loop: CASSLYSSGNTIYF. CDR3 nucleotides: TGTGCCAGCAGCTTGTATTCGTCTGGAAACACCATATATTTT. The chain joins TRBV5-6 to TRBJ1-3; no clear D. The germline V gene encodes CDR1 SGHDT and CDR2 YYEEEE. The length of the CDR3 is 14 residues. Trimming removed 1 base from V and 1 base from J, with 6 bases in between.

The rearrangement joins TRBV2 to TRBJ1-5; no clear D gene. Germline CDR1 is SNHLY and CDR2 is FYNNEI. The V and J ends lost 8 bases and 0 bases respectively, with 8 bases between them. This CDR3 has 13 residues. The CDR3 is CASLSRSNQPQHF. The DNA for the CDR3 is TGTGCCAGCCTTAGCCGTAGCAATCAGCCCCAGCATTTT.

The V gene is TRBV7-9, the J gene TRBJ2-2; D not resolved. The CDR3 runs 11 residues. Trimming stripped 8 bases from V and 3 bases from J, with 4 bases between. In germline, CDR1 is SEHNR, CDR2 FQNEAQ (reference sequence). This CDR3 is CASSDTGELFF. Here the CDR3 DNA reads TGTGCCAGCTCTGACACCGGGGAGCTGTTTTTT.

The chain uses TRBV4-2 and TRBJ1-1, with D possibly being TRBD1 (6 bases). The V gene's germline CDR1 is LGHNA and CDR2 YNFKEQ. The CDR3 runs to 13 residues. V gave up 2 bases and J gave up 8 bases, with 12 bases separating them. The CDR3 bases are TGTGCCAGCAGCCAATGGGACACCCGAGAAGCTTTCTTT. Its translation is CASSQWDTREAFF.

The V gene is TRBV6-5, the J gene TRBJ1-2; D possibly corresponds to TRBD1 (6 bases). Deletions cut 8 bases from V and 5 bases from J, with 18 bases between. The CDR3 runs 14 residues. CDR1 and CDR2 from the germline V gene are MNHEY and SVGAGI. For the CDR3, the DNA is TGTGCCAGCGGAAAAGCCGACAGGAGGTATGGCTACACCTTC. The encoded protein is CASGKADRRYGYTF.

This clone appeared a single time. The rearrangement uses TRBV4-1 and TRBJ2-1; the D gene is possibly TRBD1 (5 bases). Trimming pared 4 bases from V and 0 bases from J, leaving 10 bases between. In germline, CDR1 is MGHRA, CDR2 YSYEKL. The CDR3 spans 15 residues. CDR3 region: CASSPTDSSYNEQFF. In DNA, the CDR3 is TGCGCCAGCAGCCCGACAGATAGCTCCTACAATGAGCAGTTCTTC.

V gene TRBV13 combines with J gene TRBJ2-7, with 10 bases fitting TRBD1. This CDR3 spans 15 amino acids. Per the germline V gene, CDR1 is PRHDT and CDR2 is FYEKMQ (reference sequence). With 4 bases clipped from V and 6 bases from J, the junction kept 9 bases outside the gene matches. The CDR3 nucleotides are TGTGCCAGCAGCTCTCGGACAGGGGGAGTTGGCGAGCAGTACGTC. Residues: CASSSRTGGVGEQYV.

The chain uses TRBV6-6 and TRBJ1-2, with D possibly TRBD1 on 6 matching bases. The CDR3 consists of 13 residues. CDR1 is MNHNY, CDR2 SVGAGI, per germline (reference sequence). V gave up 6 bases and J gave up 6 bases, with 14 bases separating them. The CDR3 reads CASRQRDTHGYTF. The DNA for the CDR3 is TGTGCCAGCAGGCAACGGGACACCCATGGCTACACCTTC.

The chain carries TRBV5-1 and TRBJ1-2, with 7 bases identical to TRBD1. The CDR3 totals 13 residues. V gave up 4 bases and J gave up 6 bases; unmatched junction bases: 6. Looked up from germline, CDR1 is SGHRS and CDR2 is YFSETQ. This CDR3 is CASSRQGGDGYTF. The CDR3 DNA reads as TGCGCCAGCAGCCGGCAAGGGGGCGATGGCTACACCTTC.

The chain carries TRBV5-1 and TRBJ2-1; the match to TRBD1 covers 9 bases. In germline, CDR1 is SGHRS, CDR2 YFSETQ. This CDR3 spans 13 amino acids. V lost 4 bases to trimming and J lost 7 bases; unmatched junction nucleotides: 3. The CDR3 DNA sequence: TGCGCCAGCAGCCCGACAGGGGGGAATGAGCAGTTCTTC. Its translation is CASSPTGGNEQFF. The full variable domain, in which reference TRBV5-1 and TRBJ2-1 provide the parts outside the CDR3, is KAGVTQTPRYLIKTRGQQVTLSCSPISGHRSVSWYQQTPGQGLQFLFEYFSETQRNKGNFPGRFSGRQFSNSRSEMNVSTLELGDSALYLCASSPTGGNEQFFGPGTRLTVL.

The chain couples TRBV4-1 to TRBJ2-2, with TRBD2 matching over 8 bases. CDR1 MGHRA and CDR2 YSYEKL come from the germline V gene. V shed 2 bases and J 4 bases; nucleotides not matched to a gene: 9. The CDR3 has 17 amino acids. The CDR3 sequence is CASSQIPGLVGTGELFF. The CDR3 nucleotides are TGCGCCAGCAGCCAAATCCCGGGACTAGTCGGCACCGGGGAGCTGTTTTTT.

The chain joins TRBV25-1 to TRBJ1-4, with TRBD1 matching over 7 bases. The CDR3 spans 18 residues. Germline assignment: CDR1 MGHDK and CDR2 SYGVNS. The V gene end was trimmed by 3 bases and the J gene end by 0 bases; junction bases not matched to a gene: 10. CDR3 DNA sequence: TGTGCCAGCAGTGAGGTGAGACAGGGACCGTCAACTAATGAAAAACTGTTTTTT. Its protein is CASSEVRQGPSTNEKLFF.

This clone was seen only once. This sequence joins TRBV7-9 and TRBJ2-5, with D perhaps matching TRBD1 (6 bases). The ends were cut back, 6 bases at V and 1 base at J, with 12 bases in the middle. This CDR3 spans 14 amino acids. Looked up from germline, CDR1 is SEHNR and CDR2 is FQNEAQ (reference sequence). The CDR3, as DNA: TGTGCCAGCAGACAACAACAGGGCCAAGAGACCCAGTACTTC. Amino acid sequence: CASRQQQGQETQYF.

This chain's CDR3 is CSVSSGSLVNEQFF. The DNA for the CDR3 is TGCAGCGTATCCAGCGGGAGTCTTGTGAATGAGCAGTTCTTC. This chain uses TRBV29-1 with TRBJ2-1; the match to TRBD2 covers 8 bases. CDR3 size: 14 residues. Germline V gene sequence: CDR1 SQVTM, CDR2 ANQGSEA. Trimming cost V 6 bases and J 7 bases; bases outside gene matches: 11.

This chain uses TRBV4-1 with TRBJ2-7; TRBD2 might be the D (6 bases). Germline V gene data show CDR1 as MGHRA and CDR2 as YSYEKL. V was pared by 7 bases and J by 5 bases, with 21 bases between. CDR3 length: 15 amino acids. The CDR3, as DNA: TGCGCCAGCACCCCAGGCCGGAGGGCCGGCGACGAGCAGTACTTC. It encodes CASTPGRRAGDEQYF.

This clone has a handful of counts. This chain connects TRBV7-8 to TRBJ2-1; possibly TRBD2 for D (5 bases). CDR3 length: 16 residues. The V end was cut by 0 bases, the J end by 1 base, with 10 bases between. Germline CDR1 and CDR2: SGHVS and FQNEAQ. The CDR3, as DNA: TGTGCCAGCAGCTTAGCGCCCGCGGGTTCCTACAATGAGCAGTTCTTC. As protein: CASSLAPAGSYNEQFF.

In its sample, this clone was seen once. The rearrangement uses TRBV27 and TRBJ2-1; 11 bases match TRBD2. V dropped 1 base and J dropped 5; count of bases not matched to a gene: 13. Germline-derived CDR1 and CDR2 are MNHEY and SMNVEV (reference sequence). The CDR3 has 19 amino acids. The CDR3 is CASSLYLGLAGGVNNEQFF. The CDR3 DNA reads TGTGCCAGCAGTTTATATTTAGGGCTAGCGGGAGGCGTCAACAATGAGCAGTTCTTC.

This rearrangement joins TRBV9 to TRBJ1-1, with D perhaps TRBD1 (6 bases). The germline V gene encodes CDR1 SGDLS and CDR2 YYNGEE. The CDR3 runs 13 residues. V was cut by 7 bases and J by 7 bases, with 17 bases left in between. The CDR3 here is CASSRDTHFEAFF. For the CDR3, the DNA is TGTGCCAGCTCGAGGGACACCCACTTTGAAGCTTTCTTT.

The rearrangement links TRBV7-3 to TRBJ2-3; 8 positions match TRBD1. Germline loops: CDR1 SGHTA, CDR2 FQGTGA. This CDR3 spans 16 amino acids. V lost 5 bases to trimming and J lost 3 bases; unmatched junction nucleotides: 10. CDR3 sequence: CASSPTLDRVTDTQYF. The CDR3 DNA is TGTGCCAGCAGCCCCACGTTGGACAGGGTAACAGATACGCAGTATTTT.

The chain is built from TRBV6-6 and TRBJ2-3, with 10 bases fitting TRBD2. With V trimmed by 7 bases and J by 2 bases, 9 bases remained unmatched. CDR1 is MNHNY and CDR2 is SVGAGI in the germline V gene (reference sequence). The CDR3 length is 16 residues. The DNA for the CDR3 is TGTGCCAGCAACGACAGAGCGGGGGGGCCCACAGATACGCAGTATTTT. Translating gives CASNDRAGGPTDTQYF.

In DNA form, the CDR3 reads TGTGCCAGTAGTATAGGGGACAGGGGACTCAATCAGCCCCAGCATTTT. It yields the protein CASSIGDRGLNQPQHF. The chain links TRBV19 to TRBJ1-5; 10 positions match TRBD1. J lost 3 bases, V lost 1 base, and 3 bases had no gene match. Germline loops: CDR1 LNHDA, CDR2 SQIVND (reference sequence). The CDR3 covers 16 residues.

This clone has a handful of counts. The gene calls are TRBV28 and TRBJ1-5; 8 positions agree with TRBD1. V gave up 2 bases and J gave up 3 bases; unmatched junction bases: 9. This CDR3 region has 17 residues. Germline assignment: CDR1 MDHEN and CDR2 SYDVKM. The CDR3 reads CASSLIGLGQVNQPQHF. CDR3 bases: TGTGCCAGCAGTTTAATCGGGTTGGGACAGGTCAATCAGCCCCAGCATTTT.